These 21 T cell receptor beta chains were sequenced from one sample in a study of T cell changes during pregnancy in multiple sclerosis. Data came from immunoSEQ multiplex PCR; TCRdb stores just in-frame clones and leaves some out. This sample has roughly 64,000 clones, with less than 95% found just once. Specimen: peripheral blood, collected in the third trimester of pregnancy. These receptors were taken from a female donor in good health, enrolled as a control in a pregnancy study.

This rearrangement joins TRBV14 to TRBJ1-3, with TRBD1 as a possible D gene (5 bases). The V end was cut by 0 bases, the J end by 0 bases, with 12 bases between. This CDR3 has 17 amino acids. Germline-derived CDR1 and CDR2 are SGHDN and FVKESK. The CDR3 spells CASSQDQGLGSGNTIYF. In nucleotides, the CDR3 is TGTGCCAGCAGCCAAGACCAGGGACTGGGCTCTGGAAACACCATATATTTT.

The chain carries TRBV19 and TRBJ2-5, with 10 nucleotides matching TRBD2. Germline loops: CDR1 LNHDA, CDR2 SQIVND (reference sequence). V was pared by 5 bases and J by 2 bases, with 11 bases of the junction left unmatched. CDR3 length: 17 residues. The CDR3: CASSRYGLAAKQETQYF. In nucleotides, the CDR3 is TGTGCCAGTAGTCGATACGGACTAGCGGCAAAACAAGAGACCCAGTACTTC.

The chain recombines TRBV7-8 with TRBJ1-5; D is uncertain. The CDR3 contains 17 residues. The V gene's germline CDR1 is SGHVS and CDR2 FQNEAQ. Trimming left V 0 bases short and J 4 bases short, with 16 bases between. This CDR3 is CASSLAFHVGGNQPQHF. DNA for the CDR3: TGTGCCAGCAGCTTAGCTTTTCACGTCGGCGGGAATCAGCCCCAGCATTTT.

The J gene is TRBJ1-1, the V gene TRBV6-1, with 9 bases matching TRBD1. The CDR3 length is 15 residues. V was pared by 4 bases and J by 4 bases, with 7 bases of the junction left unmatched. Germline V gene sequence: CDR1 MNHNS, CDR2 SASEGT. CDR3 DNA: TGTGCCAGCAGTGCCAACACAGGGGGCGTCACTGAAGCTTTCTTT. As protein: CASSANTGGVTEAFF.

The rearrangement joins TRBV29-1 to TRBJ2-3; 9 positions agree with TRBD1. Germline V gene sequence: CDR1 SQVTM, CDR2 ANQGSEA. The CDR3 has 14 amino acids. V lost 7 bases, J lost 1 base, and 6 bases stayed unmatched. CDR3 amino acids: CSDHGDRGTDTQYF. DNA for the CDR3: TGCAGCGACCACGGGGACAGGGGCACAGATACGCAGTATTTT.

The rearrangement uses TRBV6-5 and TRBJ1-3; 8 positions match TRBD1. From germline, CDR1 is MNHEY and CDR2 SVGAGI. V trimming: 4 bases; J trimming: 2 bases; junction bases outside the gene matches: 7. This CDR3 is 16 amino acids long. CDR3 coding DNA: TGTGCCAGCAGTTCTCGTGCAGGGGGCGCTGGAAACACCATATATTTT. Translated: CASSSRAGGAGNTIYF.

The CDR3 sequence: CASSPGQGIGEQYF. The CDR3, as DNA: TGCGCCAGCAGCCCGGGACAGGGGATTGGCGAGCAGTACTTC. The rearrangement uses TRBV5-1 and TRBJ2-7; 10 nucleotides line up with TRBD1. Germline trimming cut 4 bases from V and 6 bases from J; bases unmatched to any gene: 7. Germline values: CDR1 SGHRS, CDR2 YFSETQ. This CDR3 has 14 amino acids.

The gene calls are TRBV15 and TRBJ1-1; no reliable D call. Germline CDR1 and CDR2: LNHNV and YYDKDF (reference sequence). Trimming pared 0 bases from V and 0 bases from J, leaving 5 bases between. The CDR3 runs 14 residues. The CDR3 region has the DNA TGTGCCACCAGCAGAGATTTCATGAACACTGAAGCTTTCTTT. This codes for CATSRDFMNTEAFF.

The chain has TRBV5-4 and TRBJ2-1; possibly TRBD2 for D (5 bases). This CDR3 comprises 13 residues. Germline loops: CDR1 SGHNT, CDR2 YYREEE (reference sequence). V was pared by 4 bases and J by 5 bases, with 10 bases between. The CDR3: CASSKLGDNEQFF. CDR3 DNA sequence: TGTGCCAGCAGCAAACTAGGAGACAATGAGCAGTTCTTC.

This clone was seen just once. This rearrangement joins TRBV19 to TRBJ1-4; no clear D gene. The V gene lost 7 bases and the J gene lost 4 bases, with 10 bases spanning the gap. This CDR3 is 13 amino acids long. Looked up from germline, CDR1 is LNHDA and CDR2 is SQIVND (reference sequence). The CDR3 protein is CASTAQFNEKLFF. CDR3 coding DNA: TGTGCCAGTACTGCTCAGTTTAATGAAAAACTGTTTTTT.

With respect to this clone: Germline is not matched at one junction end, which may reflect a read error. The chain combines TRBV7-7 with TRBJ2-5, with TRBD2 as a possible D gene (5 bases). The CDR3 is 15 amino acids. CDR1 and CDR2 from the germline V gene are SSHAT and FNYEAQ (reference sequence). In DNA, the CDR3 is TGTGCTAGCAGCTTAAATGAGGGTTTGCGGGAGACCCAGTACTTC. Protein product: CASSLNEGLRETQYF.

The V and J genes are TRBV7-9 and TRBJ2-5; 7 bases are a match to TRBD2. After removal of 0 bases from V and 11 bases from J, the junction contained 3 bases not matched to a gene. Germline V lookup: CDR1 SEHNR, CDR2 FQNEAQ (reference sequence). This CDR3 has 12 residues. The CDR3 region has the DNA TGTGCCAGCAGCTTAGCGAGCGGGGATCAGTACTTC. Protein product: CASSLASGDQYF.

The chain combines TRBV5-1 with TRBJ1-3; possible D gene TRBD1, 6 bases. Germline assignment: CDR1 SGHRS and CDR2 YFSETQ. The germline V and J ends were trimmed by 5 bases and 3 bases, with 15 bases remaining between them. This CDR3 is 15 amino acids long. In nucleotides, the CDR3 is TGCGCCAGCAGTCCGGGGGGCGCATATGGAAACACCATATATTTT. Its translation is CASSPGGAYGNTIYF.

The genes are TRBV29-1 and TRBJ2-3; weak D call: TRBD1 (5 bases). There are 14 residues in the CDR3. V shed 1 base and J shed 9 bases, with 17 bases lying between them. Germline V lookup: CDR1 SQVTM, CDR2 ANQGSEA. CDR3 DNA: TGCAGCGTTGAAGCCCTATCAAGTTGGGGCACGCAGTATTTT. It translates to CSVEALSSWGTQYF.

The chain links TRBV7-2 to TRBJ2-7, with no clear D. CDR3 size: 13 residues. V was clipped by 1 base and J by 0 bases, with 4 bases between them. Germline CDR1 and CDR2: SGHTA and FQGNSA. The CDR3 loop reads CASSLGHSYEQYF. For the CDR3, the DNA is TGTGCCAGCAGCTTAGGACACTCCTACGAGCAGTACTTC.

The V call is TRBV7-9, the J call TRBJ1-1, with D possibly being TRBD1 (5 bases). Germline-derived CDR1 and CDR2 are SEHNR and FQNEAQ (reference sequence). Between the trimmed V and J ends, which lost 1 base and 5 bases, there was a span of 8 bases. This CDR3 is built from 13 residues. CDR3 residues: CASSLGGGTEAFF. For the CDR3, the DNA is TGTGCCAGCAGCTTAGGGGGGGGAACTGAAGCTTTCTTT.

CDR3 protein: CASSLDRYNEQFF. CDR3 coding DNA: TGTGCCAGCAGTCTCGACAGATACAATGAGCAGTTCTTC. The J gene is TRBJ2-1, the V gene TRBV27, with a possible D match to TRBD1 (5 bases). V was shortened by 5 bases and J by 4 bases, with 9 bases between the two germline ends. From germline, CDR1 is MNHEY and CDR2 SMNVEV (reference sequence). The CDR3 covers 13 residues.

V and J are TRBV19 and TRBJ1-1; weak D call: TRBD1 (6 bases). The CDR3 runs 15 residues. Trimming stripped 5 bases from V and 0 bases from J, with 13 bases between. Germline V gene lookup returns CDR1 LNHDA and CDR2 SQIVND (reference sequence). The DNA of the CDR3 is TGTGCCAGTAGTGACGGGACACGGTTGAACACTGAAGCTTTCTTT. As protein: CASSDGTRLNTEAFF.

The chain couples TRBV27 to TRBJ2-6; 7 nucleotides agree with TRBD1. This CDR3 is built from 18 residues. Germline V gives CDR1 MNHEY, CDR2 SMNVEV (reference sequence). J lost 0 bases, V lost 5 bases, and 10 bases had no gene match. CDR3 protein: CASSTRDSTSSGANVLTF. For the CDR3, the DNA is TGTGCCAGCAGTACCCGGGACAGTACCTCCTCTGGGGCCAACGTCCTGACTTTC.

This clone was detected only once. At one of its ends the junction is not consistent with the germline gene, which may arise from a read error. The chain couples TRBV15 to TRBJ2-1; 8 bases align to TRBD2. CDR3 length equals 12 residues. Germline V lookup: CDR1 LNHNV, CDR2 YYDKDF (reference sequence). CDR3 protein: CATSRAGEWGIF. In DNA, the CDR3 is TGTGCCACCAGCCGAGCGGGAGAGTGGGGAATCTTC.

The chain joins TRBV5-6 to TRBJ2-7; the match to TRBD2 covers 9 bases. The CDR3 loop spans 14 amino acids. The germline gives CDR1 SGHDT, CDR2 YYEEEE. V gave up 4 bases and J gave up 6 bases; unmatched junction bases: 8. DNA for the CDR3: TGTGCCAGCAGCATGGGACTAGCTTTCAGCGAGCAGTACTTC. Translated: CASSMGLAFSEQYF.